Sequencing of this T cell receptor beta chain was carried out in a study of PD-1 blockade in classical Hodgkin lymphoma (dated by TCRdb to 2020 to 2022). For context, the study as a whole: To define a peripheral blood immune signature of response to PD-1 blockade in classical Hodgkin lymphoma, the study combined TCR beta sequencing with CyTOF. Beyond this particular receptor, the publication reports: Newly diagnosed patients were reported to have lower baseline TCR diversity than healthy donors, and relapsed/refractory patients were reported to have lower baseline TCR diversity still. Only a single clinical trial cohort was studied, and what caused the repertoire differences, possibly disease activity or prior therapy, remained undefined.

Taken with the paper, the label for time point translates to: newly diagnosed, previously untreated cHL patient sample. As a comparison group for the relapsed/refractory trial patients, PBMCs from patients with newly diagnosed, previously untreated classical Hodgkin lymphoma were sequenced. Peripheral blood was collected in 8 mL Vacutainer Cell Preparation Tubes, from which PBMCs were isolated by centrifugation and then cryopreserved. About this clone itself: No antigen is known for it. Qualities for individual bases were not recorded, and no much larger clone is one base off.

Trimming costs V 4 bases and J 3 bases, and their ends lie 18 bases apart. The CDR3, cysteine through phenylalanine, is 16 amino acids long. Only the CDR3 region is kept as DNA, spanning 48 bases read in frame from base 1. According to the germline V gene (reference sequence), CDR1 reads MNHEY and CDR2 reads SMNVEV. The Qiagen DNeasy kit was used to extract genomic DNA from unsorted PBMCs and from the negatively selected CD4+ and CD8+ fractions. Amplification of TCR beta CDR3 regions was done by immunoSEQ multiplex PCR with primers that anneal to V and J segments. A synthetic immune receptor repertoire was used to minimize amplification bias, and remaining bias was computationally removed after sequencing. In the paper's pipeline: Custom Python scripts were used to quantify repertoire diversity as the Shannon entropy index. Unsorted, CD4+ and CD8+ repertoires were examined separately, except in combined analyses, for which CD4+ and CD8+ sequences were merged in silico. Entries here come from immuneACCESS through TCRdb and include only in-frame sequences with V and J called. Some clones fail to appear in such tables; in the studies checked, an unresolved V gene covers under half of the shortfall, and the cause of the remainder is unknown. That table is the source of V, J and clone size, and D and trimming were worked out from the DNA. The sample table shows tens of thousands of clones, and roughly 92% are seen once. About 2.5% of the sample rests with the top ten.

Sequencing used peripheral blood mononuclear cells (PBMCs). This clonotype was obtained from a human donor with classical Hodgkin lymphoma. The chain is encoded by TRBV27 joined to TRBJ2-5; a tentative D match to TRBD1 spans 6 bases. CDR3 reads: CASSYRPGTNKETQYF. DNA sequence: TGTGCCAGCAGTTACCGTCCCGGGACAAATAAAGAGACCCAGTACTTC.